These 32 T cell receptor beta chains originate from one sample sequenced in a study of sequential checkpoint blockade in melanoma. Treatment of the sample: randomized to nivolumab then ipilimumab (arm A) or the reverse (arm B). Clones were read by immunoSEQ multiplex PCR, and TCRdb kept only the in-frame ones, dropping some. The sample contains roughly 28,000 clones, 77% of which appear only once. The specimen was CD8+ T cells sorted from blood (inferred from file names), collected from a patient given nivolumab and ipilimumab in sequence. These receptors came from a human donor with melanoma.

The CDR3 here is CASSLYGGPQHF. For the CDR3, the DNA is TGTGCCAGCAGCTTGTATGGCGGACCCCAGCATTTT. The V call is TRBV4-2, the J call TRBJ1-5; D remains unclear. Trimming pared 5 bases from V and 10 bases from J, leaving 12 bases between. Germline assignment: CDR1 LGHNA and CDR2 YNFKEQ. This CDR3 has 12 residues.

The rearrangement links TRBV7-8 to TRBJ2-7; a possible D gene is TRBD2 (5 bases). Germline V gene lookup returns CDR1 SGHVS and CDR2 FQNEAQ. V was shortened by 0 bases and J by 1 base, with 10 bases between the two germline ends. This CDR3 comprises 15 residues. CDR3: CASSLAGGRSYEQYF. CDR3 coding DNA: TGTGCCAGCAGCTTAGCTGGCGGGCGGTCCTACGAGCAGTACTTC.

The V gene is TRBV11-2, the J gene TRBJ2-3; maybe TRBD2 (7 bases). In germline, CDR1 is SGHAT, CDR2 FQNNGV. The CDR3 covers 15 residues. V lost 0 bases and J 3 bases, leaving 10 bases between the germline ends. CDR3 coding DNA: TGTGCCAGCAGCTTAGAAGGGGGGGAGACAGATACGCAGTATTTT. Amino acids: CASSLEGGETDTQYF.

The J gene is TRBJ2-7, the V gene TRBV27; TRBD1 might be the D (6 bases). The CDR3 runs to 14 residues. The germline V and J ends were trimmed by 4 bases and 3 bases, with 13 bases remaining between them. Germline CDR1 MNHEY, CDR2 SMNVEV (reference sequence). The CDR3 coding sequence is TGTGCCAGCAGTTCCGGGACACTCCTCTACGAGCAGTACTTC. This encodes CASSSGTLLYEQYF.

The rearrangement joins TRBV6-1 to TRBJ2-7; 8 positions agree with TRBD1. With V trimmed by 2 bases and J by 4 bases, 7 bases remained unmatched. The germline V gene encodes CDR1 MNHNS and CDR2 SASEGT. The CDR3 extends over 15 amino acids. The CDR3 reads CASSEWDRQAYEQYF. The DNA of the CDR3 is TGTGCCAGCAGTGAATGGGACAGGCAGGCTTACGAGCAGTACTTC.

The V gene is TRBV30, the J gene TRBJ2-3; 8 bases are a match to TRBD2. J gave up 2 bases and V 0 bases, and 7 bases lay outside the gene matches. The CDR3 is 16 residues long. Germline loops: CDR1 GTSNPN, CDR2 SVGIG (reference sequence). CDR3 region: CAWSVGAGVATDTQYF. The CDR3 DNA reads as TGTGCCTGGAGTGTCGGAGCGGGAGTGGCCACAGATACGCAGTATTTT. Full variable domain (missing parts from reference TRBV30 and TRBJ2-3): SQTIHQWPATLVQPVGSPLSLECTVEGTSNPNLYWYRQAAGRGLQLLFYSVGIGQISSEVPQNLSASRPQDRQFILSSKKLLLSDSGFYLCAWSVGAGVATDTQYFGPGTRLTVL.

The genes are TRBV2 and TRBJ1-4; 9 bases are shared with TRBD1. Trimming cost V 8 bases and J 6 bases; bases outside gene matches: 10. CDR1 and CDR2 (germline): SNHLY, FYNNEI. The length of the CDR3 is 15 residues. In DNA, the CDR3 is TGTGCCAGCGGGACAGGGCTGTTCCTATATGAAAAACTGTTTTTT. As protein: CASGTGLFLYEKLFF.

The chain recombines TRBV9 with TRBJ1-6; the match to TRBD1 covers 7 bases. The germline gives CDR1 SGDLS, CDR2 YYNGEE. Trimming took 0 bases from V and 4 from J; bases not matched to a gene: 1. The length of the CDR3 is 15 residues. The CDR3 DNA reads TGTGCCAGCAGCGTAGGACAGGGTTATAATTCACCCCTCCACTTT. This encodes CASSVGQGYNSPLHF.

In its sample, this clone was seen a few times. V and J are TRBV7-9 and TRBJ2-7; no reliable D call. Trimming took off 5 bases at V and 2 bases at J, with 4 bases between the two ends. In germline, CDR1 is SEHNR, CDR2 FQNEAQ (reference sequence). The CDR3 is 11 amino acids. The CDR3 here is CASSVTYEQYF. In DNA form, the CDR3 reads TGTGCCAGCAGCGTTACCTACGAGCAGTACTTC.

This clone was counted once. The rearrangement links TRBV7-9 to TRBJ2-4, with D perhaps matching TRBD2 (5 bases). With 6 bases removed from V and 3 bases from J, the gap between germline ends came to 18 bases. The CDR3 sequence is 16 residues long. Germline values: CDR1 SEHNR, CDR2 FQNEAQ (reference sequence). The CDR3 DNA sequence: TGTGCCAGCAGTTCCCGGTCGGGGTTCGACAAAAACATTCAGTACTTC. It is translated as CASSSRSGFDKNIQYF.

The sample holds a few counts of this clone. This chain links TRBV15 with TRBJ1-1, with D uncertain. Trimming shortened V by 7 bases and J by 3 bases, and 12 bases separated the two germline ends. This CDR3 is built from 13 residues. Looked up from germline, CDR1 is LNHNV and CDR2 is YYDKDF (reference sequence). CDR3 nucleotide sequence: TGTGCCACCAACCCGGGATCGGACACTGAAGCTTTCTTT. Translated: CATNPGSDTEAFF.

V usage is TRBV2 and J usage is TRBJ1-2; D is possibly TRBD1 (6 bases). There are 14 residues in the CDR3. Deletions cut 0 bases from V and 8 bases from J, with 13 bases between. CDR1 is SNHLY and CDR2 is FYNNEI in the germline V gene. CDR3 coding DNA: TGTGCCAGCAGTGAAGCCAACAGGGATCTGGGCTACACCTTC. This encodes CASSEANRDLGYTF.

V gene TRBV4-3 combines with J gene TRBJ1-3; no clear D gene. Between the trimmed V and J ends, which lost 1 base and 0 bases, there was a span of 10 bases. Germline V gives CDR1 LGHNA, CDR2 YSLEER. The CDR3 length is 16 residues. The CDR3 loop reads CASSQGSAPSGNTIYF. In nucleotides, the CDR3 is TGCGCCAGCAGCCAAGGGTCCGCGCCCTCTGGAAACACCATATATTTT.

The chain links TRBV5-8 to TRBJ2-7, with 8 bases matching TRBD1. Germline CDR1 reads SGHTS; CDR2 reads YDEGEE. V was clipped by 0 bases and J by 0 bases; unmatched bases: 2. The CDR3 has 15 residues. The CDR3 here is CASSLGQGFSYEQYF. The DNA of the CDR3 is TGTGCCAGCAGCTTGGGACAGGGGTTCTCCTACGAGCAGTACTTC.

The chain links TRBV9 to TRBJ2-7, with 11 bases identical to TRBD2. CDR1 and CDR2 from the germline V gene are SGDLS and YYNGEE. The CDR3 runs to 16 residues. Trimming cost V 0 bases and J 7 bases; bases outside gene matches: 9. As DNA, the CDR3 is TGTGCCAGCAGCGTAGGTCTAGCGGGGGGTCCTTCGGAGCAGTACTTC. Translating gives CASSVGLAGGPSEQYF.

The chain uses TRBV15 and TRBJ1-6, with 7 bases that match TRBD1. CDR1 and CDR2 from the germline V gene are LNHNV and YYDKDF (reference sequence). The length of the CDR3 is 15 residues. V trimming: 1 base; J trimming: 4 bases; junction bases outside the gene matches: 1. CDR3 sequence: CATSRGGQYNSPLHF. CDR3 sequence (DNA): TGTGCCACCAGCAGAGGGGGACAGTATAATTCACCCCTCCACTTT. The whole variable domain, filled in from reference TRBV15 and TRBJ1-6, reads DAMVIQNPRYQVTQFGKPVTLSCSQTLNHNVMYWYQQKSSQAPKLLFHYYDKDFNNEADTPDNFQSRRPNTSFCFLDIRSPGLGDTAMYLCATSRGGQYNSPLHFGNGTRLTVT.

This sequence joins TRBV7-3 and TRBJ2-1; D is perhaps TRBD2 (5 bases). The V and J ends lost 5 bases and 7 bases respectively, with 9 bases between them. The CDR3 consists of 12 residues. CDR1 is SGHTA and CDR2 is FQGTGA in the germline V gene. The CDR3 nucleotides are TGTGCCAGCAGCGCCCCGGGGAATGAGCAGTTCTTC. Translating gives CASSAPGNEQFF.

The chain is built from TRBV28 and TRBJ2-7, with D maybe TRBD2 (5 bases). V was clipped by 2 bases and J by 2 bases, with 10 bases between them. This CDR3 is 14 amino acids long. In germline, CDR1 is MDHEN, CDR2 SYDVKM. The CDR3 bases are TGTGCCAGCAGTTTACAGGACTGGCCCTACGAGCAGTACTTC. It encodes CASSLQDWPYEQYF.

The rearrangement links TRBV28 to TRBJ2-7, with D perhaps matching TRBD2 (5 bases). CDR1 and CDR2 (germline): MDHEN, SYDVKM. V was trimmed by 2 bases and J by 6 bases, leaving 8 bases between them. This CDR3 spans 12 amino acids. The CDR3 nucleotides read TGTGCCAGCAGTTTAGGCGGGTTCGAGCAGTACTTC. Its translation is CASSLGGFEQYF. The variable domain in full, with the rest retrieved from reference TRBV28 and TRBJ2-7, is DVKVTQSSRYLVKRTGEKVFLECVQDMDHENMFWYRQDPGLGLRLIYFSYDVKMKEKGDIPEGYSVSREKKERFSLILESASTNQTSMYLCASSLGGFEQYFGPGTRLTVT.

This clone was detected once. The chain is built from TRBV12-5 and TRBJ1-2, with TRBD1 as a possible D gene (5 bases). The CDR3 length is 14 residues. The ends were cut back, 1 base at V and 2 bases at J, with 8 bases in the middle. CDR1 LGHNT and CDR2 FRNRAP come from the germline V gene. The chain's CDR3 is CASGLDRGNYGYTF. The CDR3 DNA reads as TGTGCTAGTGGTTTGGATCGGGGGAACTATGGCTACACCTTC.

Only a few counts were recorded for this clone. V is TRBV7-9 and J is TRBJ1-2; no firm D call. From germline, CDR1 is SEHNR and CDR2 FQNEAQ (reference sequence). The V end lost 5 bases, the J end lost 0 bases, and 16 bases lay between the germline ends. This CDR3 contains 16 residues. The CDR3 DNA is TGTGCCAGCAGCACCAAATCCCCGGGAGCTAACTATGGCTACACCTTC. It codes for CASSTKSPGANYGYTF.

This clone was observed a few times. The gene calls are TRBV28 and TRBJ1-1; D is unresolved. The CDR3 has 15 amino acids. Per germline, CDR1 MDHEN and CDR2 SYDVKM. V was shortened by 5 bases and J by 1 base, with 14 bases between the two germline ends. CDR3 protein: CASSRGPYSNTEAFF. Written as DNA, the CDR3 is TGTGCCAGCAGTCGCGGGCCGTACTCGAACACTGAAGCTTTCTTT. Together with reference TRBV28 and TRBJ1-1, the CDR3 gives the full variable domain: DVKVTQSSRYLVKRTGEKVFLECVQDMDHENMFWYRQDPGLGLRLIYFSYDVKMKEKGDIPEGYSVSREKKERFSLILESASTNQTSMYLCASSRGPYSNTEAFFGQGTRLTVV.

The table lists this clone with a few counts. V and J are TRBV19 and TRBJ1-1, with TRBD1 as a possible D gene (6 bases). The CDR3 consists of 14 residues. Germline lookup yields CDR1 LNHDA and CDR2 SQIVND (reference sequence). V lost 5 bases, J lost 0 bases, and 10 bases lay in between. The CDR3 protein is CASSVQGMNTEAFF. The CDR3 bases are TGTGCCAGTAGTGTACAGGGAATGAACACTGAAGCTTTCTTT.

The table lists this clone with a few counts. The rearrangement links TRBV7-9 to TRBJ1-5, with D perhaps matching TRBD1 (5 bases). The CDR3 is 15 amino acids. V was pared by 4 bases and J by 6 bases, with 16 bases between. Germline V gives CDR1 SEHNR, CDR2 FQNEAQ (reference sequence). CDR3 DNA sequence: TGTGCCAGCAGCTCCGTCGCGGGGGTAGGTCAGCCCCAGCATTTT. Residues: CASSSVAGVGQPQHF.

By frequency in the sample, this clone is medium-sized. The chain recombines TRBV11-2 with TRBJ1-2; the D is unclear. This CDR3 has 16 residues. Germline assignment: CDR1 SGHAT and CDR2 FQNNGV. V was trimmed by 2 bases and J by 3 bases, leaving 16 bases between them. CDR3 DNA sequence: TGTGCCAGCAGCTTATACAAGGGAGGGCGACACTATGGCTACACCTTC. Protein: CASSLYKGGRHYGYTF.

This clone is deemed medium-sized (0.01 to 0.1%). The genes are TRBV19 and TRBJ1-4; 8 bases map to TRBD1. V gave up 5 bases and J gave up 7 bases; unmatched junction bases: 9. This CDR3 has 15 residues. CDR1 and CDR2 from the germline V gene are LNHDA and SQIVND (reference sequence). The CDR3 DNA follows: TGTGCCAGTAGTGCCCAGCAGGGGGCTGGTGAAAAACTGTTTTTT. As protein: CASSAQQGAGEKLFF.

The rearrangement links TRBV2 to TRBJ2-7; D is possibly TRBD1 (6 bases). The CDR3 loop spans 13 amino acids. The V end was cut by 7 bases, the J end by 1 base, with 11 bases between. Germline assignment: CDR1 SNHLY and CDR2 FYNNEI. CDR3 sequence reads: CASKQGESYEQYF. In DNA form, the CDR3 reads TGTGCCAGCAAACAGGGAGAATCCTACGAGCAGTACTTC.

V and J are TRBV9 and TRBJ2-7; D is unresolved. This CDR3 is built from 12 residues. The V gene lost 3 bases and the J gene lost 2 bases, with 6 bases spanning the gap. Germline V gene sequence: CDR1 SGDLS, CDR2 YYNGEE. The CDR3 bases are TGTGCCAGCAGCGGGCCGACCTACGAGCAGTACTTC. This codes for CASSGPTYEQYF.

The chain recombines TRBV7-6 with TRBJ2-7; possibly TRBD1 for D (5 bases). Germline V lookup: CDR1 SGHVS, CDR2 FNYEAQ. V lost 0 bases, J lost 2 bases, and 17 bases lay in between. CDR3 length equals 17 residues. This CDR3 is CASSLALARQGTYEQYF. CDR3 in DNA: TGTGCCAGCAGCTTAGCTCTCGCGCGGCAGGGTACCTACGAGCAGTACTTC.

The chain is built from TRBV30 and TRBJ2-1; 10 bases agree with TRBD2. Losses at the gene ends were 0 bases for V and 10 bases for J; bases not matched to a gene: 15. The CDR3 sequence is 17 residues long. The germline CDR1 and CDR2 sequences are GTSNPN and SVGIG (reference sequence). CDR3 sequence reads: CAWSVGLAGVFPGEQFF. The CDR3, as DNA: TGTGCCTGGAGTGTAGGTCTAGCGGGAGTCTTCCCTGGGGAGCAGTTCTTC. Using reference TRBV30 and TRBJ2-1 for the parts outside the CDR3, the full variable domain is SQTIHQWPATLVQPVGSPLSLECTVEGTSNPNLYWYRQAAGRGLQLLFYSVGIGQISSEVPQNLSASRPQDRQFILSSKKLLLSDSGFYLCAWSVGLAGVFPGEQFFGPGTRLTVL.

This clone has a handful of counts. This sequence joins TRBV28 and TRBJ2-7; D remains ambiguous. Trimming removed 2 bases at V and 0 bases at J, with 11 bases between. The CDR3 extends over 15 amino acids. Looked up from germline, CDR1 is MDHEN and CDR2 is SYDVKM. The CDR3 region is CASSLMLYGSYEQYF. DNA of the CDR3: TGTGCCAGCAGTTTAATGTTATACGGCTCCTACGAGCAGTACTTC.

The CDR3 bases are TGTGCCAGCAGCCAAGATAATACAGGTTTAGGCCGCGAGCAGTACTTC. Its translation is CASSQDNTGLGREQYF. The J gene is TRBJ2-7, the V gene TRBV4-2, with D possibly being TRBD1 (5 bases). The CDR3 contains 16 residues. Germline V CDR1 and CDR2: LGHNA, YNFKEQ. Trimming took off 0 bases at V and 6 bases at J, with 18 bases between the two ends.